This TCR beta chain was observed in a study of T cells in localized non-small cell lung cancer. The assay was immunoSEQ multiplex PCR, and TCRdb's table has in-frame clones only and misses some. Among about 11,000 clones listed, over 75% were seen once. The CDR3 runs to 13 residues. Trimming shortened V by 4 bases and J by 0 bases, and 6 bases separated the two germline ends. CDR1 is SGHTA, CDR2 FQGNSA, per germline. Material: peripheral blood, obtained before any cancer treatment. The chain joins TRBV7-2 to TRBJ1-1; D gene unclear. The sequence derives from a male donor aged 60 or older with stage I lung adenocarcinoma. CDR3 amino acids: CASSSMVNTEAFF. The CDR3 DNA reads as TGTGCCAGCAGCTCAATGGTGAACACTGAAGCTTTCTTT.